This paragraph covers one T cell receptor beta chain sequence. What it binds is unknown. The record originates from a study of identical twins. TCRdb used MiXCR to reprocess the 5' RACE reads, holding one entry per CDR3 protein. The repertoire holds 250,000 to 300,000 distinct CDR3 sequences, about 8.5% seen once, with over 2.5% in the top ten. General study results and limits: Out-of-frame alpha sequences common to twins were enriched for low generation probability. The study found that models underestimated out-of-frame TCR alpha sharing in monozygotic twins. Zero-insertion analyses were open to partial confounding by invariant MAIT and iNKT cells.

Each donor was a healthy Caucasian. These data also formed part of another study, on yellow fever vaccine responses in identical twins.

Source material: CD8+ T cells sorted from blood. The sequence came from a woman under 30 in good health.

CDR3 sequence (DNA): TGTGCCAGTGGAAAGGTGGCCTCGCGGGACTCGGAGGGGCAGTACTTC. Translation: CASGKVASRDSEGQYF. The chain joins TRBV7-9 to TRBJ2-7; possibly TRBD2 for D (6 bases). Germline V gene lookup returns CDR1 SEHNR and CDR2 FQNEAQ (reference sequence). Between the trimmed V and J ends, which lost 9 bases and 9 bases, there was a span of 30 bases. CDR3 size: 16 residues.